This TCR beta chain emerged from a study of blood T cells in healthy people across ages. Study context: The capture of about one barcoded beta molecule per two T cells was achieved by template switching.

A few counts support this clonotype. The antigen is undetermined. Then a second PCR, running roughly 7 to 11 cycles, was carried out with a sample-barcoded 5' primer and a J-beta primer mix. At least 2.5 million CDR3-containing paired-end reads were obtained per sample. TCRdb passed the 5' RACE reads through MiXCR, listing each CDR3 protein once. Here the sample spans about 1.4 million distinct CDR3 sequences, approximately 60% being singletons. Study outcomes and limitations: Shifts in expanded clonotypes may have been confounded by donor CMV status, which was unknown. Older individuals had lower TCR beta diversity per million T cells (the decline was roughly linear).

V lost 3 bases, J lost 0 bases, and 4 bases stayed unmatched. The CDR3 runs 16 residues. CDR1 and CDR2 (germline): SGHTA, FQGNSA. The material sequenced was blood. The chain recombines TRBV7-2 with TRBJ2-7; the match to TRBD2 covers 11 bases. The clonotype was recovered from a man aged 18 to 29 in good health. The CDR3 region has the DNA TGTGCCAGCAGCTTTTCTACTAGCGGGAGCTCCTACGAGCAGTACTTC. Protein product: CASSFSTSGSSYEQYF.